This T cell receptor beta chain was captured by sequencing in a study of blood T cells in healthy people across ages. Broader study findings: Total diversity from one million sequenced T cells was likely underestimated. As age increased, TCR beta diversity per million T cells fell in a roughly linear fashion. Aged donors had fewer naive CD4+ cells and lower diversity than long-lived donors.

CDR3 length equals 11 residues. Trimming cost V 6 bases and J 0 bases, with 0 bases left between them. The germline V gene has CDR1 SQVTM and CDR2 ANQGSEA. Through a sample-barcoded 5' primer and a J-beta primer mix, a second PCR was run for roughly 7 to 12 cycles. TCRdb redid the calling of the 5' RACE reads with MiXCR, one entry per CDR3 protein. The sample has approximately 1.5 million distinct CDR3 sequences, around 35% seen once. For this clonotype: What it binds is not known.

This chain uses TRBV29-1 with TRBJ2-6; D unresolved. The clonotype was recovered from a woman aged 30 to 39 in good health. Sequenced sample: blood. The CDR3 reads CSVSGANVLTF. CDR3 in DNA: TGCAGCGTCTCTGGGGCCAACGTCCTGACTTTC.